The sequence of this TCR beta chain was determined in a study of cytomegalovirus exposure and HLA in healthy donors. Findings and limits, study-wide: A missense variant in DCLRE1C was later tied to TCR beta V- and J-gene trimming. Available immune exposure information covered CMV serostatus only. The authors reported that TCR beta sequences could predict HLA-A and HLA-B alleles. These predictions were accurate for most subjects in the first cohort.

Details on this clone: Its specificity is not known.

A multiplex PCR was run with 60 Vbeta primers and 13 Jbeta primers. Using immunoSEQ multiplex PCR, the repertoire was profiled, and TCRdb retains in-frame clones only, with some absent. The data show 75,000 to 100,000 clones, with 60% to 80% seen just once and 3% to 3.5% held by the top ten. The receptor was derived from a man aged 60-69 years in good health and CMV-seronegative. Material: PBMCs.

The CDR3 sequence: CASSGLTGFEGGVGTEAFF. Written as DNA, the CDR3 is TGCGCCAGCAGCGGACTGACAGGGTTTGAGGGCGGCGTGGGCACTGAAGCTTTCTTT. The chain employs TRBV5-1 and TRBJ1-1; 7 nucleotides agree with TRBD1. Germline CDR1 and CDR2: SGHRS and YFSETQ. The ends lost 4 bases at V and 4 bases at J; junction bases unmatched: 22. The CDR3 consists of 19 residues.